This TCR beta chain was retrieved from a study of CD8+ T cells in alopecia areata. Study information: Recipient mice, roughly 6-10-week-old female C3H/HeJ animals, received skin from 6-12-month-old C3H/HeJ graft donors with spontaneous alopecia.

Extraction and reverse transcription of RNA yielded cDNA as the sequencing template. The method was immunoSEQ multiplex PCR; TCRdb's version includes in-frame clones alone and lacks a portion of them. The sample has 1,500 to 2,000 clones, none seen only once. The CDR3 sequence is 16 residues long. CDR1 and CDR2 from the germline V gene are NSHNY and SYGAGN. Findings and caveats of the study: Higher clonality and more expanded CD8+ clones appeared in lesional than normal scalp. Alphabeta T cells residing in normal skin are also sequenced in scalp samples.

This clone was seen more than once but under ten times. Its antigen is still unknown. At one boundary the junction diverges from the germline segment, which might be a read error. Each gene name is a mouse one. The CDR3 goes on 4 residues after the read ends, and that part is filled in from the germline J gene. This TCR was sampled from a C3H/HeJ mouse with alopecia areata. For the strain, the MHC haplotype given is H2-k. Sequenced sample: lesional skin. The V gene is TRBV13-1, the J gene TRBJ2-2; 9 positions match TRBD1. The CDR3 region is CASGDEDRGGTGQLYF. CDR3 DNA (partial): TGTGCCAGCGGTGATGAGGACAGGGGAGGGACCGGG.